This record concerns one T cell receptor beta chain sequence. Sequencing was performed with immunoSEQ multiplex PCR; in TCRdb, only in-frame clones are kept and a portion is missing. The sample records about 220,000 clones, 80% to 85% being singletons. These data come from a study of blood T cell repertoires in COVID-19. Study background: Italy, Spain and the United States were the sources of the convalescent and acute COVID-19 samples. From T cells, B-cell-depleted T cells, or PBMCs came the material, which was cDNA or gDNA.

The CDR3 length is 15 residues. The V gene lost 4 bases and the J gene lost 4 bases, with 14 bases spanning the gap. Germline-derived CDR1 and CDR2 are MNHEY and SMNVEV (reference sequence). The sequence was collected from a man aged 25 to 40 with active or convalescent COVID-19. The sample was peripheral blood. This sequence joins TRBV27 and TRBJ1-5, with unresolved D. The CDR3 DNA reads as TGTGCCAGCAGTTCTGCGGGGTCTGGAAATCAGCCCCAGCATTTT. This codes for CASSSAGSGNQPQHF.